This T cell receptor (beta chain) was sequenced during a study of molecular identifiers for immune sequencing clone quantification. Background on the study: Replicates split RNA from around 20,000 or 100,000 naive CD8 cells five ways, and the researchers sequenced four portions.

As for this clonotype: A much larger clone is a single base away; this may be a read error.

Previously described methods and listed TCR primers were employed for the bulk TCR libraries. TCRdb ran MiXCR on the PCR reads and lists one entry per CDR3 protein. This table holds approximately 500,000 distinct CDR3 sequences, 20% to 25% found once. Sorted cell numbers of about 18,000 to 1,000,000, with 10%, 30% or 50% RNA, served as input for naive CD8 libraries. CD8+CD4-CCR7+CD45RA+ sorting gave the naive CD8 T cells. This CDR3 comprises 16 residues. The germline V gene encodes CDR1 SGHDN and CDR2 FVKESK. The V gene is TRBV14, the J gene TRBJ2-5; 7 positions agree with TRBD1. The specimen was naive CD8+ T cells from blood, with Jurkat cell RNA spiked in. The subset here: FACS-sorted CD8+CD4-CCR7+CD45RA+ naive T cells. The receptor was derived from a human donor in good health. Some libraries in this study had Jurkat cell RNA spiked in. The CDR3, as DNA: TGTGCCAACAGCATCCGGGACAGTTACTACCAAGAGACCCAGTACTTC. This gives the protein CANSIRDSYYQETQYF.